This T cell receptor (beta chain) was profiled in a study of OX40 agonist ivuxolimab in advanced cancers. Study overall: Three patients showed partial responses: one hepatocellular carcinoma and two cutaneous melanoma cases. Findings and caveats of the study: Clones of CD4+ and CD8+ blood T cells grew by week 6 at doses of 0.1 to 3.0 mg/kg.

With regard to this clone: Its antigen is unknown. Other DNA variants within this sample encode the same CDR3.

Data came from immunoSEQ multiplex PCR; TCRdb stores just in-frame clones and leaves some out. This sample has 40,000 to 45,000 clones, with about four fifths found just once. The CDR3 contains 13 residues. The germline V gene has CDR1 GTSNPN and CDR2 SVGIG (reference sequence). Losses at the gene ends were 2 bases for V and 5 bases for J; bases not matched to a gene: 1. This receptor was taken from an adult with an advanced solid tumor such as melanoma, head and neck, liver or kidney cancer. The sequencing here drew on CD4+ or CD8+ T cells sorted from blood, taken in a trial of the OX40 agonist ivuxolimab. V gene TRBV30 combines with J gene TRBJ1-1; 11 bases are a match to TRBD1. In nucleotides, the CDR3 is TGTGCCTGGAGTCGGGACAGGGGGACTGAAGCTTTCTTT. Its protein is CAWSRDRGTEAFF.